This T cell receptor beta chain was profiled in a study of shared clonotypes between healthy human individuals. Study-level points and caveats: Larger estimated richness was generally seen in naive subsets than in memory subsets.

V dropped 4 bases and J dropped 7 bases, with 17 bases sitting between them. This CDR3 comprises 14 residues. From germline, CDR1 is GTSNPN and CDR2 SVGIG (reference sequence). Clones were sequenced by immunoSEQ multiplex PCR, and TCRdb holds only the in-frame ones, with some missing. The sample carries roughly 1,500,000 clones, approximately 98.5% recorded once. Notes on this clone: The antigen is not known.

The clonotype comes from a man aged 25-40 years in good health. The sample was naive CD4+ T cells sorted from blood. Stated subset: CD45RA+ positively selected. This chain joins TRBV30 and TRBJ2-1; weak D call: TRBD2 (7 bases). The CDR3 region is CAWKGGGPRNEQFF. CDR3 bases: TGTGCCTGGAAGGGGGGAGGGCCAAGGAATGAGCAGTTCTTC.